The next 11 T cell receptor beta chains were all read from a single sample in a study of T cell repertoires in cytomegalovirus infection. TCRdb reprocessed the reads with MiXCR, giving one entry per CDR3 protein. In the table there are roughly 500,000 distinct CDR3 sequences, approximately 15% of which are singletons. Sequenced input: CD8+ T cells from PBMCs. These receptors were collected from a human donor in good health (CMV status not recorded). Some clones in this sample may be carry-over from other donors' samples.

J is TRBJ1-4 and V is TRBV6-6, with no clear D. V was cut by 5 bases and J by 8 bases, with 15 bases left in between. Germline loops: CDR1 MNHNY, CDR2 SVGAGI (reference sequence). The CDR3 has 14 residues. The CDR3 here is CASSIGRMEEKLFF. In nucleotides, the CDR3 is TGTGCCAGCAGTATCGGGAGAATGGAGGAAAAACTGTTTTTT.

This clonotype was observed at least ten times. The chain has TRBV7-3 and TRBJ2-1; unclear D gene. The CDR3 is 15 residues long. V was cut by 6 bases and J by 0 bases, with 12 bases left in between. In germline, CDR1 is SGHTA, CDR2 FQGTGA. The CDR3 nucleotides read TGTGCCAGCAGTCCCAGTCGGAGCTCCTACAATGAGCAGTTCTTC. Amino acids: CASSPSRSSYNEQFF.

This clonotype appeared a single time. The chain carries TRBV5-1 and TRBJ2-1; TRBD2 matches at 12 bases. V was clipped by 0 bases and J by 0 bases; unmatched bases: 7. Germline values: CDR1 SGHRS, CDR2 YFSETQ. The CDR3 has 19 residues. The CDR3 DNA reads as TGCGCCAGCAGCTTGGGACTAGCGGGGGTTAGGAGCTCCTACAATGAGCAGTTCTTC. Protein sequence: CASSLGLAGVRSSYNEQFF.

This clonotype was seen many times. This rearrangement joins TRBV19 to TRBJ1-2; 8 bases are shared with TRBD1. Germline V gene sequence: CDR1 LNHDA, CDR2 SQIVND (reference sequence). V lost 4 bases to trimming and J lost 4 bases; unmatched junction nucleotides: 8. This CDR3 has 15 residues. The CDR3 here is CASSTGTGGVYGYTF. The CDR3 nucleotides read TGTGCCAGTAGTACCGGGACAGGAGGTGTCTATGGCTACACCTTC.

This clonotype has at least ten counts. This chain joins TRBV6-1 and TRBJ2-2; D is possibly TRBD2 (6 bases). Trimming cost V 4 bases and J 3 bases, with 9 bases left between them. Germline V gene sequence: CDR1 MNHNS, CDR2 SASEGT. The CDR3 length is 14 residues. CDR3 sequence (DNA): TGTGCCAGCAGTGTCTGGGGGGACACCGGGGAGCTGTTTTTT. This sequence encodes CASSVWGDTGELFF.

This clonotype was seen at least ten times. This rearrangement joins TRBV7-9 to TRBJ2-7, with D possibly TRBD1 on 6 matching bases. Trimming pared 4 bases from V and 3 bases from J, leaving 19 bases between. CDR1 is SEHNR, CDR2 FQNEAQ, per germline (reference sequence). The CDR3 extends over 16 amino acids. The CDR3 DNA reads TGTGCCAGCAGCTCAAGCAACACAGGGATCGACTACGAGCAGTACTTC. This codes for CASSSSNTGIDYEQYF.

This clonotype was counted at least ten times. This chain connects TRBV7-2 to TRBJ2-7; possible D gene TRBD1, 6 bases. This CDR3 has 16 amino acids. Trimming took off 1 base at V and 5 bases at J, with 18 bases between the two ends. The V gene's germline CDR1 is SGHTA and CDR2 FQGNSA. As DNA, the CDR3 is TGTGCCAGCAGCTTAGAGGGGGAAGGCAGGGACAACGAGCAGTACTTC. Amino acid sequence: CASSLEGEGRDNEQYF.

This clonotype was seen at least ten times. V usage is TRBV12-3 or TRBV12-4 and J usage is TRBJ2-6; TRBD2 might be the D (5 bases). The V end was cut by 7 bases, the J end by 0 bases, with 13 bases between. The length of the CDR3 is 16 residues. CDR3 sequence reads: CASIISGSSGANVLTF. The DNA for the CDR3 is TGTGCCAGCATTATTAGTGGGAGCTCTGGGGCCAACGTCCTGACTTTC.

Many counts were recorded for this clonotype. The V call is TRBV7-8, the J call TRBJ2-1; 8 nucleotides agree with TRBD1. V shed 3 bases, J shed 7 bases, and the junction held 5 bases outside the gene matches. The CDR3 loop spans 14 amino acids. Germline V lookup: CDR1 SGHVS, CDR2 FQNEAQ. The CDR3 nucleotides are TGTGCCAGCAGCTTGGGGACAGGTCTAAATGAGCAGTTCTTC. This codes for CASSLGTGLNEQFF.

In this sample, this clonotype turned up a few times. The chain carries TRBV9 and TRBJ2-5; D is unclear. This CDR3 has 15 amino acids. Trimming cost V 4 bases and J 3 bases, with 16 bases left between them. Per the germline V gene, CDR1 is SGDLS and CDR2 is YYNGEE. The CDR3 spells CASSPFGVGKETQYF. CDR3 coding DNA: TGTGCCAGCAGCCCCTTTGGGGTCGGCAAAGAGACCCAGTACTTC.

This clonotype appeared many times. This rearrangement joins TRBV29-1 to TRBJ2-2, with TRBD2 as a possible D gene (5 bases). V shed 6 bases and J shed 3 bases, with 11 bases lying between them. This CDR3 has 13 amino acids. CDR1 and CDR2 from the germline V gene are SQVTM and ANQGSEA. CDR3 in amino acids: CSVAPGDTGELFF. The CDR3 DNA reads as TGCAGCGTCGCACCCGGGGACACCGGGGAGCTGTTTTTT.